This T cell receptor beta chain appears in the sequencing data of a study of shared clonotypes between healthy human individuals. The assay used deep level. The data were produced by immunoSEQ multiplex PCR, yet TCRdb's version contains in-frame clones alone and is incomplete. The sample yields about 1 million clones, roughly 70% seen once. This CDR3 has 14 amino acids. The germline CDR1 and CDR2 sequences are MGHRA and YSYEKL. Trimming pared 1 base from V and 8 bases from J, leaving 11 bases between. This clone has only a few counts. This TCR came from a man aged 18 to 35 in good health. The chain is built from TRBV4-1 and TRBJ1-4; a weak D match, TRBD1 (5 bases). What was sequenced was memory CD4+ T cells sorted from blood. Subset meaning: CD45RA-negative fraction. The CDR3 nucleotides are TGCGCCAGCAGCCAAGCCGGGGGAGGCGAAAAACTGTTTTTT. Protein sequence: CASSQAGGGEKLFF.